This T cell receptor beta chain emerged from a study of regulatory T cells in long-lasting Graves disease. Points from the study as a whole: The number of shared public clonotypes was higher in persistent patients (about 3,000) than new patients (966).

Time point reported: persistent/refractory GD, antithyroid drugs over 5 years with positive TRAb. Following extraction of RNA from PBMCs, that RNA was used to make the TCR library. This CDR3 has 13 amino acids. The V end lost 6 bases, the J end lost 5 bases, and 13 bases lay between the germline ends. Germline CDR1 and CDR2: DFQATT and SNEGSKA (reference sequence). A word on this clonotype: Its matching antigen is unknown.

Arm-PCR of CDR3 regions and iRepertoire HTBI primers were the basis on which TCR beta libraries were built. Via MiXCR, TCRdb re-called the multiplex PCR reads, giving one row per CDR3 protein. The table lists about 290,000 distinct CDR3 sequences, around 23% of them singletons. This clonotype was sampled from a female donor with Graves disease. Sample: peripheral blood mononuclear cells (PBMCs), taken when the disease was refractory, from a patient treated with antithyroid drugs. The chain recombines TRBV20-1 with TRBJ2-2; D unclear. CDR3 coding DNA: TGCAGTGCCAGCCATGGGGTGACCGGGGAGCTGTTTTTT. This gives the protein CSASHGVTGELFF.